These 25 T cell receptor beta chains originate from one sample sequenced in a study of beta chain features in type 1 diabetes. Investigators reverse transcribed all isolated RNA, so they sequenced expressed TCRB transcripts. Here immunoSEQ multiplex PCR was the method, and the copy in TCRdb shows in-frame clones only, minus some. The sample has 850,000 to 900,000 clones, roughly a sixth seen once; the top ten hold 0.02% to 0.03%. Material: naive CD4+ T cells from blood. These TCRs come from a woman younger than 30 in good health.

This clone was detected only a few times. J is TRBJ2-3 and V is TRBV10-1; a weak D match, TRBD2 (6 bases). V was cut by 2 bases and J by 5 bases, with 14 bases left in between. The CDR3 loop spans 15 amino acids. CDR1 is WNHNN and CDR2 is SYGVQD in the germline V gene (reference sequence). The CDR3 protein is CASSEKSGGKDTQYF. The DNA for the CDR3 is TGCGCCAGCAGTGAGAAGTCCGGCGGGAAAGATACGCAGTATTTT.

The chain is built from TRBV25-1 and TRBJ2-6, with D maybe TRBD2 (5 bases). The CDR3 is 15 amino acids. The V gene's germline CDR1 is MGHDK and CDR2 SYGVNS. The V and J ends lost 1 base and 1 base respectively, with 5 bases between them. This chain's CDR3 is CASSESGSGANVLTF. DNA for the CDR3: TGTGCCAGCAGTGAATCGGGGTCTGGGGCCAACGTCCTGACTTTC.

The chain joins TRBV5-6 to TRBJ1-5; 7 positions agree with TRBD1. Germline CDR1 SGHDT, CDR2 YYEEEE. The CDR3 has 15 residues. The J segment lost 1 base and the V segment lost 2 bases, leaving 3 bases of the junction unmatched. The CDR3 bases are TGTGCCAGCAGCTTAATGGGACAGAGCAATCAGCCCCAGCATTTT. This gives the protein CASSLMGQSNQPQHF.

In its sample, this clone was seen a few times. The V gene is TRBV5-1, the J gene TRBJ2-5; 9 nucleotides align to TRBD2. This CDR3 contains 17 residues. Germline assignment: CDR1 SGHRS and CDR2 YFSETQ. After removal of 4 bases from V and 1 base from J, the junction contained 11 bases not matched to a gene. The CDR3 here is CASSMRAGGNGQETQYF. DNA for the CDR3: TGCGCCAGCAGCATGCGAGCGGGAGGCAATGGCCAAGAGACCCAGTACTTC.

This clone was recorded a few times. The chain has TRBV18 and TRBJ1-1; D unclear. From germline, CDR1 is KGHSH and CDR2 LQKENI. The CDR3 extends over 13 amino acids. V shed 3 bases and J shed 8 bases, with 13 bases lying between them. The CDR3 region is CASSPFSTSEAFF. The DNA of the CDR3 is TGTGCCAGCTCACCGTTTTCCACGTCCGAAGCTTTCTTT.

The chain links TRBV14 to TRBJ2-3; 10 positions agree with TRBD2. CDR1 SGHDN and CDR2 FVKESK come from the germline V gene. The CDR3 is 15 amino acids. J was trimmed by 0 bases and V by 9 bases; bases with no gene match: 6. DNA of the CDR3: TGTGCCAGACCACTAGCGGGGATTAGCACAGATACGCAGTATTTT. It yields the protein CARPLAGISTDTQYF.

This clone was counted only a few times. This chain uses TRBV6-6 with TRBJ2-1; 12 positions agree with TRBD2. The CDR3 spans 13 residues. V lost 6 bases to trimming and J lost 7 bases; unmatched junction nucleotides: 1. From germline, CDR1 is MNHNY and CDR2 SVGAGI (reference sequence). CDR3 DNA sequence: TGTGCCAGCAGACTAGCGGGAGGAAATGAGCAGTTCTTC. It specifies CASRLAGGNEQFF.

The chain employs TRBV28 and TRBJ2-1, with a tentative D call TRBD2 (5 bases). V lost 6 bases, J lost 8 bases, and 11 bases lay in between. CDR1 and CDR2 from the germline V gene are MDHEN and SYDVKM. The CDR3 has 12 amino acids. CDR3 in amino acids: CASSLGGHEQFF. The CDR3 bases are TGTGCCAGCAGCCTTGGCGGGCATGAGCAGTTCTTC.

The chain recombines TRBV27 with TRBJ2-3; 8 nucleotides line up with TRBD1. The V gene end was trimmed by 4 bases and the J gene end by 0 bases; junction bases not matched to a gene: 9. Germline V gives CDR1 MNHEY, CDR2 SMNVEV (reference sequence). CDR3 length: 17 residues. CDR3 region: CASSYLLQGVSTDTQYF. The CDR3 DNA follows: TGTGCCAGCAGTTACCTGCTACAGGGGGTTAGCACAGATACGCAGTATTTT.

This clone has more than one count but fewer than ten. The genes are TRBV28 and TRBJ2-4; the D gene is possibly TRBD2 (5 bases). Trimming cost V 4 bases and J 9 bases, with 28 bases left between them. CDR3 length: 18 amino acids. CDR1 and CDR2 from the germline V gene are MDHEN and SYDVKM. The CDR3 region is CASSSAPRDTSPGRIQYF. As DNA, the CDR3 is TGTGCCAGCAGTTCCGCTCCCCGGGATACAAGCCCTGGACGCATTCAGTACTTC.

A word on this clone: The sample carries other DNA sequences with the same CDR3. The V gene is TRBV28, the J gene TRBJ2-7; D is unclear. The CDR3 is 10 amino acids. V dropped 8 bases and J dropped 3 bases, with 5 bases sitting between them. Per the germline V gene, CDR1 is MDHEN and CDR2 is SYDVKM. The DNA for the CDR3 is TGTGCCAGCGGCCTCTACGAGCAGTACTTC. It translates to CASGLYEQYF.

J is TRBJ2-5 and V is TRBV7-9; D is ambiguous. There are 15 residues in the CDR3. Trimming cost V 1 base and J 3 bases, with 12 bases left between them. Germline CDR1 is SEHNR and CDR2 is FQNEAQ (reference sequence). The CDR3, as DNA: TGTGCCAGCAGCTTAGGTTCCACAGTGAAAGAGACCCAGTACTTC. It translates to CASSLGSTVKETQYF.

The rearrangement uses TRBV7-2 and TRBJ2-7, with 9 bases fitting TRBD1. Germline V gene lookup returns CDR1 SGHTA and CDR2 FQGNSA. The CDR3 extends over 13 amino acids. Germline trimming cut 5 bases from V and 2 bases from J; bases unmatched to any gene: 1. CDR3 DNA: TGTGCCAGCAGCGGGGACAGGGCCTACGAGCAGTACTTC. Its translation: CASSGDRAYEQYF.

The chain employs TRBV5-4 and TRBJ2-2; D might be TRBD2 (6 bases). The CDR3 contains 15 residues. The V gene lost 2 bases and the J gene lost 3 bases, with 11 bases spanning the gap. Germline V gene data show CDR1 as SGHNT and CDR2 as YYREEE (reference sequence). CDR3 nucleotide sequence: TGTGCCAGCAGCTTAAATTGGGGGGACACCGGGGAGCTGTTTTTT. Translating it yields CASSLNWGDTGELFF.

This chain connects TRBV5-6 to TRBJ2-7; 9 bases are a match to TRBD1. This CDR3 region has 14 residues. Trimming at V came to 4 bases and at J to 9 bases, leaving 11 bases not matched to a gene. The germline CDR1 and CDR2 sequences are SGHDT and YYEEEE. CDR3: CASSKGQGKSGQYF. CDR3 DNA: TGTGCCAGCAGCAAGGGACAGGGAAAGTCGGGGCAGTACTTC.

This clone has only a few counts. Here the CDR3 reads CASSLGKGTGGSYEQYF. DNA for the CDR3: TGTGCCAGCAGCTTGGGGAAAGGGACAGGGGGTTCCTACGAGCAGTACTTC. The rearrangement links TRBV5-4 to TRBJ2-7, with 11 bases aligning to TRBD1. Germline V CDR1 and CDR2: SGHNT, YYREEE (reference sequence). The CDR3 is 17 amino acids. The V segment lost 0 bases and the J segment 1 base; nucleotides outside the gene matches: 6.

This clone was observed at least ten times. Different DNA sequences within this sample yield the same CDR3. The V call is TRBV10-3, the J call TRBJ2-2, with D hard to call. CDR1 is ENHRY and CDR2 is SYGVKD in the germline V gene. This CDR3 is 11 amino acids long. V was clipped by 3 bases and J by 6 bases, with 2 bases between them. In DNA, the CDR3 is TGTGCCATCAGTGACGCCGGGGAGCTGTTTTTT. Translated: CAISDAGELFF.

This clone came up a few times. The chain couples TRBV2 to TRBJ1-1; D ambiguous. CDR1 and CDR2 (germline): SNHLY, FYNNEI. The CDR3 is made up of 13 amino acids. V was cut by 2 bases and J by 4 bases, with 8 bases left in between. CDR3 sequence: CASSELGATEAFF. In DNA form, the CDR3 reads TGTGCCAGCAGTGAATTGGGCGCCACTGAAGCTTTCTTT. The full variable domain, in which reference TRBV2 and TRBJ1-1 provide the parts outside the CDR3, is EPEVTQTPSHQVTQMGQEVILRCVPISNHLYFYWYRQILGQKVEFLVSFYNNEISEKSEIFDDQFSVERPDGSNFTLKIRSTKLEDSAMYFCASSELGATEAFFGQGTRLTVV.

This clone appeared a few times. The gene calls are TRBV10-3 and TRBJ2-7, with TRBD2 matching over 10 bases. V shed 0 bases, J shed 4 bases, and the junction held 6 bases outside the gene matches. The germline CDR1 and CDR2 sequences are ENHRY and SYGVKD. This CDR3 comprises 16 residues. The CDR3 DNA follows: TGTGCCATCAGTGAGTCGTTAGCGGGAGGTGTATACGAGCAGTACTTC. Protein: CAISESLAGGVYEQYF.

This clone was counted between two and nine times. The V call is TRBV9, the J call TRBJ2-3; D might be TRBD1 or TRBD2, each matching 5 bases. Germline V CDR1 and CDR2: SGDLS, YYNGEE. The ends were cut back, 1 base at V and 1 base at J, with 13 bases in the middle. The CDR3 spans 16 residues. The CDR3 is CASSVPRDGGTDTQYF. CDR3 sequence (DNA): TGTGCCAGCAGCGTACCCCGGGACGGGGGCACAGATACGCAGTATTTT.

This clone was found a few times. The CDR3 DNA reads TGTGCCAGCAGCCTGGAGGGCGGGAGGTCCGTCGGGGAGCTGTTTTTT. Its protein is CASSLEGGRSVGELFF. V gene TRBV5-5 combines with J gene TRBJ2-2; 8 nucleotides align to TRBD2. CDR1 is SGHKS, CDR2 YYEKEE, per germline (reference sequence). The CDR3 extends over 16 amino acids. Trimming at V came to 4 bases and at J to 7 bases, leaving 12 bases not matched to a gene.

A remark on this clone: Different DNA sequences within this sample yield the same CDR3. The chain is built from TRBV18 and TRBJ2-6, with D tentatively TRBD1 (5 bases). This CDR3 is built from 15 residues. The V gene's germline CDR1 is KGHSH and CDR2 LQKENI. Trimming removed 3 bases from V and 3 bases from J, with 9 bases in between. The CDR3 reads CASSPQGVGANVLTF. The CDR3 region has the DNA TGTGCCAGCTCACCTCAGGGTGTTGGGGCCAACGTCCTGACTTTC.

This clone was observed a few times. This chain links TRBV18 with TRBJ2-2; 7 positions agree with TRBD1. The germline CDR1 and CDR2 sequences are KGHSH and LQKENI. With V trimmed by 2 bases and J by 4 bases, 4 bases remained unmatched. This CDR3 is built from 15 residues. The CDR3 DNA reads TGTGCCAGCTCACCAGGGACAGCCGGCACCGGGGAGCTGTTTTTT. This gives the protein CASSPGTAGTGELFF. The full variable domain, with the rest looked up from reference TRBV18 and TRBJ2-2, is NAGVMQNPRHLVRRRGQEARLRCSPMKGHSHVYWYRQLPEEGLKFMVYLQKENIIDESGMPKERFSAEFPKEGPSILRIQQVVRGDSAAYFCASSPGTAGTGELFFGEGSRLTVL.

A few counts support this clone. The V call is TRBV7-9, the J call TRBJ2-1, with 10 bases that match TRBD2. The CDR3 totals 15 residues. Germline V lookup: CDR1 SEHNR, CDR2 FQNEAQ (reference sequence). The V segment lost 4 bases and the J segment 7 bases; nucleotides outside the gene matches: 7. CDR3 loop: CASSSLAGVGNEQFF. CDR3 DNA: TGTGCCAGCAGCTCTCTAGCGGGAGTGGGAAATGAGCAGTTCTTC. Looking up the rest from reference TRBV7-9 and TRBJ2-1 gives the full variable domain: DTGVSQNPRHKITKRGQNVTFRCDPISEHNRLYWYRQTLGQGPEFLTYFQNEAQLEKSRLLSDRFSAERPKGSFSTLEIQRTEQGDSAMYLCASSSLAGVGNEQFFGPGTRLTVL.

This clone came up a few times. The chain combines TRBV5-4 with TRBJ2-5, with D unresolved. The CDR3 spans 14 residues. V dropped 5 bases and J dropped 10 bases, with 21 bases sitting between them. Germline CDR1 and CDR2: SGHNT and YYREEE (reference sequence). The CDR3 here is CASRLDGNRRDQYF. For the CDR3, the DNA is TGTGCCAGCAGACTTGACGGAAATAGAAGAGACCAGTACTTC.